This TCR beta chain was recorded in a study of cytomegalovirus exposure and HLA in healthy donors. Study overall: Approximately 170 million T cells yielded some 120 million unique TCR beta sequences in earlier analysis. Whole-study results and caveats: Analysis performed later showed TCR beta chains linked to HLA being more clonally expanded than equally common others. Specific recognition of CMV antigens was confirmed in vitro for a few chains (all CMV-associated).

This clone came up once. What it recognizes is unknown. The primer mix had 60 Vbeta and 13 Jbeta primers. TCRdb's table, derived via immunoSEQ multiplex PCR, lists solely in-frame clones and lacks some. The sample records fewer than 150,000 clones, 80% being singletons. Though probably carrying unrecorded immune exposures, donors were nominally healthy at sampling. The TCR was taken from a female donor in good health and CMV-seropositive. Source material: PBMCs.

The CDR3 coding sequence is TGTGCCAGCAGTTACTCGTACAGGGTCTATGGCTACACCTTC. Translating gives CASSYSYRVYGYTF. V usage is TRBV6-5 and J usage is TRBJ1-2, with a weak D call TRBD1 (6 bases). The CDR3 has 14 amino acids. The germline V gene encodes CDR1 MNHEY and CDR2 SVGAGI. V lost 0 bases and J 4 bases, leaving 9 bases between the germline ends.